This TCR beta chain was recovered during a study of blood T cell repertoires in COVID-19. Germline values: CDR1 SGDLS, CDR2 YYNGEE. The junction had 5 bases not matched to a gene; V was cut back by 3 bases and J by 5 bases. The CDR3 contains 15 residues. Libraries were prepared by immunoSEQ multiplex PCR; TCRdb keeps only in-frame clonotypes and omits some of them. The sample gives 110,000 or so clones, about 88% of which show up once; 8.4% is in the top ten. The sample consisted of peripheral blood. The gene calls are TRBV9 and TRBJ2-5; 12 bases map to TRBD2. The sequence derives from a woman in her 70s who had recovered from COVID-19. The CDR3 region is CASSEEGLAGETQYF. The CDR3 bases are TGTGCCAGCAGCGAGGAGGGACTAGCGGGTGAGACCCAGTACTTC.